Listed here is a single T cell receptor beta chain. The antigen is undetermined. V was clipped by 7 bases and J by 8 bases, with 20 bases between them. Looked up from germline, CDR1 is SNHLY and CDR2 is FYNNEI. This CDR3 contains 15 residues. The data were produced by immunoSEQ multiplex PCR, yet TCRdb's version contains in-frame clones alone and is incomplete. The sample has 100,000 to 150,000 clones; more than 70% are singletons. The data originate from a study of T cell responses to AZD1222 COVID-19 vaccine. General observations from the study: Only 5 or 6 people who got AZD1222 tested seropositive at baseline.

The receptor was isolated from an adult in good health. The input for sequencing was peripheral blood, taken on day 0 of AZD1222 vaccination. V usage is TRBV2 and J usage is TRBJ1-4, with D possibly being TRBD1 (5 bases). CDR3 loop: CASTMGVGLGEKLFF. CDR3 sequence (DNA): TGTGCCAGCACCATGGGGGTTGGGCTTGGCGAAAAACTGTTTTTT.